This T cell receptor (beta chain) was captured by sequencing in a study of tumor-infiltrating lymphocytes in localized non-small cell lung cancer. At the level of the study: Tumor tissue and non-adjacent uninvolved lung came from each patient.

Turning to this clone: Its antigen is unidentified.

TCRdb keeps only in-frame clones here, not all; method: immunoSEQ multiplex PCR. This repertoire shows over 9,000 clones, 84% found once; its top ten account for roughly 8%. CDR1 LNHDA and CDR2 SQIVND come from the germline V gene (reference sequence). The CDR3 covers 16 residues. V was pared by 0 bases and J by 3 bases, with 12 bases between. Study outcomes and limitations: Higher tumor T cell infiltration than in uninvolved lung was supported by TCRbeta sequencing.

The clonotype originates from a human donor with non-small cell lung cancer. The chain carries TRBV19 and TRBJ1-5; a weak D match, TRBD1 (6 bases). Input material: lung tumor tissue. The CDR3 reads CASSIEGARSNQPQHF. In nucleotides, the CDR3 is TGTGCCAGTAGTATAGAGGGGGCGCGGTCCAATCAGCCCCAGCATTTT.